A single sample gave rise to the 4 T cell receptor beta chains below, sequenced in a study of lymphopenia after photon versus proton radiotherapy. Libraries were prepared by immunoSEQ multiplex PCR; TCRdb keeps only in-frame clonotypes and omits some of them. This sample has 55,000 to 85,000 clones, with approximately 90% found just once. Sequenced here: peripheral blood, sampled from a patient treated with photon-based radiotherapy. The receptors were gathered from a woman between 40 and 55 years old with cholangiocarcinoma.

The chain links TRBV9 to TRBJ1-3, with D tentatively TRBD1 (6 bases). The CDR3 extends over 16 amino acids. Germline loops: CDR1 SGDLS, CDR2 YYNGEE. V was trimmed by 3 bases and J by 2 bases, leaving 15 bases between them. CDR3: CASSARTAVAGNTIYF. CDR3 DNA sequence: TGTGCCAGCAGCGCCAGGACAGCCGTGGCTGGAAACACCATATATTTT.

CDR3 loop: CASSPGGFAYGAFF. DNA for the CDR3: TGTGCCAGCAGCCCAGGGGGCTTTGCTTATGGAGCTTTCTTT. The rearrangement joins TRBV9 to TRBJ1-1, with 8 bases lining up with TRBD1. V was pared by 4 bases and J by 10 bases, with 12 bases of the junction left unmatched. Germline V gives CDR1 SGDLS, CDR2 YYNGEE. There are 14 residues in the CDR3.

This CDR3 is CAKNWGGVAYEQYF. The CDR3 DNA reads TGCGCCAAGAATTGGGGGGGGGTCGCCTACGAGCAGTACTTC. V gene TRBV10-1 combines with J gene TRBJ2-7; 7 bases agree with TRBD2. Trimming at V came to 10 bases and at J to 2 bases, leaving 11 bases not matched to a gene. CDR3 size: 14 residues. Germline V CDR1 and CDR2: WNHNN, SYGVQD (reference sequence).

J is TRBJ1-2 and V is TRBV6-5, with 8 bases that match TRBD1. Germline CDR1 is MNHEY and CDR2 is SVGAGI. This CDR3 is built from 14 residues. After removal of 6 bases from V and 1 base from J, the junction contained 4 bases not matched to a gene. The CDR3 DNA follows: TGTGCCAGCAGGGCGGGACAGGTTAACTATGGCTACACCTTC. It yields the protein CASRAGQVNYGYTF.